The next 18 T cell receptor beta chains were all read from a single sample in a study of T cells in Graves' hyperthyroidism and ophthalmopathy (dated by TCRdb to between 2019 and 2020). The receptor library was made with multiplex PCR. The run used an Illumina HiSeq 2000. TCR beta CDR3 regions were amplified from RNA transcripts. The first round of RT-PCR for the TCR CDR3 was performed with the HTBI primer set and the Qiagen OneStep RT-PCR kit. The raw public data were reprocessed by TCRdb itself: fastp quality trimming at Q25, MiXCR clonotype calling, in-frame beta chains only. When rows share a CDR3 protein, they turn into one entry using the most common DNA and genes. This sample is represented by roughly 500,000 distinct CDR3 sequences; about 22% of them were singletons. The ten most abundant clones make up less than 65% of the sample. The sequenced material came from blood. The origin of the receptors is a woman in her 70s with Graves' ophthalmopathy.

This clonotype was counted between two and nine times. The chain is built from TRBV28 and TRBJ2-5; 12 bases match TRBD2. Germline trimming cut 7 bases from V and 2 bases from J; bases unmatched to any gene: 11. The CDR3 has 17 residues. Germline lookup yields CDR1 MDHEN and CDR2 SYDVKM. CDR3 residues: CASTPSSSGRVQETQYF. The CDR3 DNA follows: TGTGCCAGCACACCGTCCTCTAGCGGGAGGGTACAAGAGACCCAGTACTTC.

This clonotype was counted ten times or more. The chain employs TRBV2 and TRBJ2-7; 9 bases are a match to TRBD1. Trimming removed 6 bases from V and 6 bases from J; junction bases left unmatched: 3. The V gene's germline CDR1 is SNHLY and CDR2 FYNNEI. The CDR3 spans 12 residues. The CDR3 nucleotides are TGTGCCAGCAGATGGACAGGGGTCGAGCAGTACTTC. Amino acid sequence: CASRWTGVEQYF.

This clonotype showed up many times. The rearrangement joins TRBV20-1 to TRBJ1-1; 7 bases line up with TRBD1. There are 14 residues in the CDR3. CDR1 is DFQATT, CDR2 SNEGSKA, per germline (reference sequence). The V segment lost 6 bases and the J segment 1 base; nucleotides outside the gene matches: 8. The CDR3 nucleotides read TGCAGTGCGAGAAGGGACAGCGCGAACACTGAAGCTTTCTTT. It translates to CSARRDSANTEAFF.

This clonotype was seen a few times. The chain is built from TRBV24-1 and TRBJ2-6; TRBD2 agrees at 7 bases. The CDR3 spans 15 residues. Germline lookup yields CDR1 KGHDR and CDR2 SFDVKD. The V gene end was trimmed by 4 bases and the J gene end by 2 bases; junction bases not matched to a gene: 1. CDR3 in amino acids: CATSEAGAGANVLTF. CDR3 in DNA: TGTGCCACCAGTGAGGCGGGGGCTGGGGCCAACGTCCTGACTTTC.

This clonotype has only a few counts. This chain uses TRBV25-1 with TRBJ1-1, with D uncertain. CDR1 and CDR2 from the germline V gene are MGHDK and SYGVNS. Between the trimmed V and J ends, which lost 3 bases and 6 bases, there was a span of 14 bases. The CDR3 extends over 14 amino acids. The CDR3 nucleotides read TGTGCCAGCAGTGACCCGCGATCCTCCCCTGAAGCTTTCTTT. This encodes CASSDPRSSPEAFF.

Only one count was recorded for this clonotype. This chain links TRBV9 with TRBJ2-7; D may be TRBD2 (5 bases). CDR1 and CDR2 (germline): SGDLS, YYNGEE. Trimming took 0 bases from V and 3 from J, leaving 16 bases between them. The CDR3 has 16 amino acids. CDR3 amino acids: CASSVAKGAPHYEQYF. The CDR3 nucleotides are TGTGCCAGCAGCGTAGCCAAGGGAGCCCCCCACTACGAGCAGTACTTC. Full variable domain (remainder filled in from reference TRBV9 and TRBJ2-7): DSGVTQTPKHLITATGQRVTLRCSPRSGDLSVYWYQQSLDQGLQFLIQYYNGEERAKGNILERFSAQQFPDLHSELNLSSLELGDSALYFCASSVAKGAPHYEQYFGPGTRLTVT.

With respect to this clonotype: With a much larger clone just one base away, this may be a read error. The V call is TRBV28, the J call TRBJ1-2; 8 nucleotides line up with TRBD1. The V gene's germline CDR1 is MDHEN and CDR2 SYDVKM. The CDR3 is made up of 15 amino acids. CDR3 DNA sequence: TGTGCCAACAGTTTCCGGGGACAGGTCGTCTGGGGCTACACCTTC. Translation gives CANSFRGQVVWGYTF.

J is TRBJ2-7 and V is TRBV10-2; D tentatively reads TRBD1 or TRBD2 (6 bases each). The germline V gene encodes CDR1 WSHSY and CDR2 SAAADI. V shed 3 bases and J shed 5 bases, with 23 bases lying between them. The CDR3 is 17 amino acids. The CDR3 DNA sequence: TGCGCCAGCAGTGACCAGGGGTGGGGGGCCCATGCCCACGAGCAGTACTTC. Its translation is CASSDQGWGAHAHEQYF.

This clonotype was counted only a few times. The V call is TRBV12-3 or TRBV12-4, the J call TRBJ1-2; D perhaps matches TRBD1 (5 bases). CDR3 size: 15 residues. V lost 10 bases and J lost 10, with 28 bases in between. CDR3 protein: CATTLSGALEFDYTF. CDR3 sequence (DNA): TGTGCCACGACCCTAAGCGGGGCTCTAGAATTTGACTACACCTTC.

This chain uses TRBV20-1 with TRBJ1-6; D unresolved. The CDR3 extends over 13 amino acids. Trimming stripped 1 base from V and 8 bases from J, with 9 bases between. Per the germline V gene, CDR1 is DFQATT and CDR2 is SNEGSKA (reference sequence). The CDR3 loop is CSARVALDSPLHF. CDR3 nucleotide sequence: TGCAGTGCTAGAGTTGCACTAGATTCACCCCTCCACTTT.

The gene calls are TRBV5-1 and TRBJ1-4, with no clear D. Per germline, CDR1 SGHRS and CDR2 YFSETQ. The germline V and J ends were trimmed by 3 bases and 2 bases, with 8 bases remaining between them. The CDR3 totals 14 residues. The CDR3 nucleotides are TGCGCCAGCAGCTCTACATGGACTAATGAAAAACTGTTTTTT. Protein: CASSSTWTNEKLFF. Using reference TRBV5-1 and TRBJ1-4 for the parts outside the CDR3, the full variable domain is KAGVTQTPRYLIKTRGQQVTLSCSPISGHRSVSWYQQTPGQGLQFLFEYFSETQRNKGNFPGRFSGRQFSNSRSEMNVSTLELGDSALYLCASSSTWTNEKLFFGSGTQLSVL.

There are a few counts of this clonotype. The gene calls are TRBV7-2 and TRBJ2-7; TRBD1 aligns across 10 bases. The CDR3 is made up of 14 amino acids. The junction had 6 bases not matched to a gene; V was cut back by 5 bases and J by 5 bases. Germline V lookup: CDR1 SGHTA, CDR2 FQGNSA. The DNA of the CDR3 is TGTGCCAGCAGCATTCCCGGGACAGGGGACGAGCAGTACTTC. The encoded protein is CASSIPGTGDEQYF.

This clonotype was picked up a small number of times. In DNA, the CDR3 is TGCGCCAGCAGCCAAGCTCCACTACCTAGCGGGAGAACCTACGAGCAGTACTTC. Translation gives CASSQAPLPSGRTYEQYF. The chain recombines TRBV4-1 with TRBJ2-7, with 10 bases aligning to TRBD2. V shed 1 base and J 2 bases; nucleotides not matched to a gene: 11. CDR1 is MGHRA, CDR2 YSYEKL, per germline. This CDR3 has 18 amino acids.

The V and J genes are TRBV7-2 and TRBJ1-6; 9 bases map to TRBD1. This CDR3 is 15 amino acids long. The J segment lost 8 bases and the V segment lost 3 bases, leaving 5 bases of the junction unmatched. Germline V lookup: CDR1 SGHTA, CDR2 FQGNSA. The chain's CDR3 is CASSFRDREHSPLHF. The DNA of the CDR3 is TGTGCCAGCAGCTTTCGGGACAGGGAACATTCACCCCTCCACTTT.

This sequence joins TRBV20-1 and TRBJ2-6; D not certain. The V end was cut by 0 bases, the J end by 0 bases, with 9 bases between. Germline assignment: CDR1 DFQATT and CDR2 SNEGSKA (reference sequence). The CDR3 totals 16 residues. The CDR3 is CSARDPRSSGANVLTF. CDR3 nucleotide sequence: TGCAGTGCTAGAGATCCTCGGTCCTCTGGGGCCAACGTCCTGACTTTC.

This clonotype was detected many times. The gene calls are TRBV28 and TRBJ2-7; no reliable D call. Germline loops: CDR1 MDHEN, CDR2 SYDVKM. The CDR3 is 15 residues long. Trimming shortened V by 2 bases and J by 0 bases, and 11 bases separated the two germline ends. The DNA for the CDR3 is TGTGCCAGCAGTTTAGGTCTCGGTAGCTCCTACGAGCAGTACTTC. Protein: CASSLGLGSSYEQYF.

This clonotype occurred a few times. The chain combines TRBV20-1 with TRBJ2-3; 7 nucleotides match TRBD1. Germline V CDR1 and CDR2: DFQATT, SNEGSKA (reference sequence). V lost 6 bases to trimming and J lost 1 base; unmatched junction nucleotides: 10. The CDR3 loop spans 15 amino acids. CDR3 amino acids: CSAISGTVRTDTQYF. For the CDR3, the DNA is TGCAGTGCAATTTCCGGGACAGTACGCACAGATACGCAGTATTTT.

Concerning this clonotype: The junction shows a germline mismatch at one end, possibly a read error. The chain is built from TRBV11-1 and TRBJ2-1; D is perhaps TRBD1 (5 bases). This CDR3 has 15 amino acids. Per the germline V gene, CDR1 is SGHAT and CDR2 is FQDESV (reference sequence). CDR3 protein: CANSLSRATYNEQFF. CDR3 nucleotide sequence: TGTGCCAACAGCCTTAGCAGGGCGACTTACAATGAGCAGTTCTTC.